This record covers a single TCR beta chain. The source of the sample is a study of monozygotic twins with inflammatory bowel disease. TCRdb reprocessed the 5' RACE reads and keeps a single row for each CDR3 protein, giving no DNA. The repertoire table contains about 380,000 distinct CDR3 sequences. This CDR3 is 15 amino acids long. Germline V lookup: CDR1 LGHNA, CDR2 YSLEER. The origin of this receptor is a human donor with ulcerative colitis or Crohn's disease, or a healthy co-twin of an affected twin (not recorded which). The chain uses TRBV4-3 and TRBJ2-7. Sequences were obtained from blood. The CDR3 spells CASSQVYGATYEQYF.